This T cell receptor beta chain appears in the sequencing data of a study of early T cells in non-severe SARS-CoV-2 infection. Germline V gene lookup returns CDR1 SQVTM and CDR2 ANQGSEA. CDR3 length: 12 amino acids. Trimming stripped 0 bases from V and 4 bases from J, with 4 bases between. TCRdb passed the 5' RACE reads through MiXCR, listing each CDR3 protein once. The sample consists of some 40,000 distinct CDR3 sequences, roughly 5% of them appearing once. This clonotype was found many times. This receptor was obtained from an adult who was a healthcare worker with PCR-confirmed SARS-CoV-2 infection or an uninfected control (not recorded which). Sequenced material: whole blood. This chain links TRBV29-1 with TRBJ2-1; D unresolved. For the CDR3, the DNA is TGCAGCGTTGAAGAAACGTACAATGAGCAGTTCTTC. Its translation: CSVEETYNEQFF.